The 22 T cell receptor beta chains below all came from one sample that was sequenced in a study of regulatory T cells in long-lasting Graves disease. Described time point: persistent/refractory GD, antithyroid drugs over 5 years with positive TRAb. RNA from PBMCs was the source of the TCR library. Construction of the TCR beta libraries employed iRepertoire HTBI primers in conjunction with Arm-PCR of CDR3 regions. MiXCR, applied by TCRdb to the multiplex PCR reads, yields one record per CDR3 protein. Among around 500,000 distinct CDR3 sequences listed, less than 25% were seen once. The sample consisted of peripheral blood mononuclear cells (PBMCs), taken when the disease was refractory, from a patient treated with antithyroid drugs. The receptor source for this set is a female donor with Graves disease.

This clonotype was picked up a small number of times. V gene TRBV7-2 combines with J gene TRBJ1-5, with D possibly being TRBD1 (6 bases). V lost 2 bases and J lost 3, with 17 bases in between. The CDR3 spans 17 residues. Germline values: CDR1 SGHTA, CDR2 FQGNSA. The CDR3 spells CASSLRVSGENNQPQHF. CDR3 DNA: TGTGCCAGCAGCTTAAGAGTTTCAGGGGAAAACAATCAGCCCCAGCATTTT.

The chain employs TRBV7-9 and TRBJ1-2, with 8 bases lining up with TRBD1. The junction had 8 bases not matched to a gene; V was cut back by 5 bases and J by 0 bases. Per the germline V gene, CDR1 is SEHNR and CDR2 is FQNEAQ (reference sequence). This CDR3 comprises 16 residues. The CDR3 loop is CASSGRTGYSNYGYTF. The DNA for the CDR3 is TGTGCCAGCAGCGGACGGACAGGGTACTCTAACTATGGCTACACCTTC.

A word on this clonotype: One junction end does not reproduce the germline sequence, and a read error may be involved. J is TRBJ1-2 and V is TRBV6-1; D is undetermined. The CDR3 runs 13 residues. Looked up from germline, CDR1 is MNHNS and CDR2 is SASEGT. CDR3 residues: CASSQEEDYSYTF. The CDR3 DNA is TGTGCCAGCAGCCAAGAAGAAGACTATAGCTACACCTTC.

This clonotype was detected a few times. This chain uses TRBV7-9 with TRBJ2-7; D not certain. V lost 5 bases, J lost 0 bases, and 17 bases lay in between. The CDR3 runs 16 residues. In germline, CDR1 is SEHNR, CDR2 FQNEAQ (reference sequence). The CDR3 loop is CASSPHSEDRSYEQYF. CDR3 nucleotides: TGTGCCAGCAGCCCCCATTCCGAAGACCGCTCCTACGAGCAGTACTTC. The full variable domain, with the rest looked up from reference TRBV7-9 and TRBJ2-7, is DTGVSQNPRHKITKRGQNVTFRCDPISEHNRLYWYRQTLGQGPEFLTYFQNEAQLEKSRLLSDRFSAERPKGSFSTLEIQRTEQGDSAMYLCASSPHSEDRSYEQYFGPGTRLTVT.

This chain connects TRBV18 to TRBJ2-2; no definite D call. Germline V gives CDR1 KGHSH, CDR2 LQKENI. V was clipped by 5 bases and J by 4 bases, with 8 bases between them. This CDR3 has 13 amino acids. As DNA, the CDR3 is TGTGCCAGCTCAAAGGACGCCACCGGGGAGCTGTTTTTT. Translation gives CASSKDATGELFF.

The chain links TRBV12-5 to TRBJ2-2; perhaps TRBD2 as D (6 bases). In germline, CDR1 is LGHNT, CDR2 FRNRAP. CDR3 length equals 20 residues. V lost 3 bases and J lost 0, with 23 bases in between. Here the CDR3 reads CASGFLLYGWEAPNTGELFF. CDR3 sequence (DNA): TGTGCTAGTGGTTTCCTCTTGTATGGGTGGGAGGCCCCGAACACCGGGGAGCTGTTTTTT.

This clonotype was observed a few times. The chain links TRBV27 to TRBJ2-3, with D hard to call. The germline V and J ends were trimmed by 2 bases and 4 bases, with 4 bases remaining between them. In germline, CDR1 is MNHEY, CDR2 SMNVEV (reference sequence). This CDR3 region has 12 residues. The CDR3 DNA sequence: TGTGCCAGCAGTTTAGGCCCAGATACGCAGTATTTT. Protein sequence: CASSLGPDTQYF.

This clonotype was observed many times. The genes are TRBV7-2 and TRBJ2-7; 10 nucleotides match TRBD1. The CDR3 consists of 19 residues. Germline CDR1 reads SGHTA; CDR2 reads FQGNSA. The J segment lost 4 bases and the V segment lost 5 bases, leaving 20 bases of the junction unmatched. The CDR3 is CASSPTVGTGTGVLYEQYF. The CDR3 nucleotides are TGTGCCAGCAGCCCGACCGTCGGGACCGGGACAGGGGTACTTTACGAGCAGTACTTC.

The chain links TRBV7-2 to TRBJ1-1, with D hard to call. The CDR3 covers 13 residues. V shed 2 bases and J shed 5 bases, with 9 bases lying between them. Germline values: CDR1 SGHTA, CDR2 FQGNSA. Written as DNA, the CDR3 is TGTGCCAGCAGCTTAAAACCGGGGACTGAAGCTTTCTTT. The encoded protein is CASSLKPGTEAFF.

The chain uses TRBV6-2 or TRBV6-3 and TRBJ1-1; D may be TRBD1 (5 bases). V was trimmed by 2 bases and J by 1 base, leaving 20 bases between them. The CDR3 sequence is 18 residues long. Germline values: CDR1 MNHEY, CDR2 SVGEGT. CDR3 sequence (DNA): TGTGCCAGCAGTTACGGAAGGGGAGTAAAATCTCAGAACACTGAAGCTTTCTTT. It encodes CASSYGRGVKSQNTEAFF.

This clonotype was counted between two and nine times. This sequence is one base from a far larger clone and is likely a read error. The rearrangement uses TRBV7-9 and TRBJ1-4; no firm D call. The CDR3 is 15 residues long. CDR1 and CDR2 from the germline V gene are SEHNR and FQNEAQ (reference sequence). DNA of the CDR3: TGTGCCAGCAGCTTAAACATCGCAACTAATGAAAAACTGCTTTTT. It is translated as CASSLNIATNEKLLF.

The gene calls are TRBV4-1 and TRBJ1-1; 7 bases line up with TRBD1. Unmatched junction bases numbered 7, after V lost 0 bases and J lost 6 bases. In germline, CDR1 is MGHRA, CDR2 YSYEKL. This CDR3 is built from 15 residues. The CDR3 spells CASSQEKGRGAEAFF. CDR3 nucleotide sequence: TGCGCCAGCAGCCAAGAAAAAGGCAGGGGGGCTGAAGCTTTCTTT.

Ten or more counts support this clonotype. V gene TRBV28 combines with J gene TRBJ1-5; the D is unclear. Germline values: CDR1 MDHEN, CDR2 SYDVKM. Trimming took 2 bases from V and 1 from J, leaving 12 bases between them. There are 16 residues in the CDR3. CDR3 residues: CASSLLEGGSNQPQHF. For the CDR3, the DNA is TGTGCCAGCAGTTTACTTGAGGGAGGGAGCAATCAGCCCCAGCATTTT.

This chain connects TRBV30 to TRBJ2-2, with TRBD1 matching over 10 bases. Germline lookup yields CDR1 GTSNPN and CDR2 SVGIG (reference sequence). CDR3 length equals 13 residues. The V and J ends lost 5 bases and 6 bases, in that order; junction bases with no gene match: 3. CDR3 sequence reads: CAWGGTGAGELFF. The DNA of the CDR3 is TGTGCCTGGGGGGGGACAGGGGCCGGGGAGCTGTTTTTT.

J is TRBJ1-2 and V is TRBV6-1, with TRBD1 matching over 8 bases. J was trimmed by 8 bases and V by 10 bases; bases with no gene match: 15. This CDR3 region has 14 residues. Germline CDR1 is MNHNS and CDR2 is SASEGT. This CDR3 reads CAIRPPDRADGYTF. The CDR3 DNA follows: TGTGCCATCAGGCCCCCGGACAGGGCGGACGGCTACACCTTC.

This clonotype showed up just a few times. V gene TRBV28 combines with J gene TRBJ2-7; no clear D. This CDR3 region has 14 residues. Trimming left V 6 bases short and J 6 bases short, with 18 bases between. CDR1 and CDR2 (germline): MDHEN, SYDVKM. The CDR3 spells CASRPSGEVAEQYF. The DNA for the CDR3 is TGTGCCAGCAGACCCTCAGGTGAGGTGGCCGAGCAGTACTTC.

The CDR3 here is CASSPTGAGYGYTF. In DNA form, the CDR3 reads TGTGCCAGCAGCCCCACAGGGGCAGGCTATGGCTACACCTTC. The chain uses TRBV7-9 and TRBJ1-2; 7 bases map to TRBD1. The CDR3 has 14 amino acids. Germline trimming cut 5 bases from V and 4 bases from J; bases unmatched to any gene: 7. The germline V gene encodes CDR1 SEHNR and CDR2 FQNEAQ (reference sequence).

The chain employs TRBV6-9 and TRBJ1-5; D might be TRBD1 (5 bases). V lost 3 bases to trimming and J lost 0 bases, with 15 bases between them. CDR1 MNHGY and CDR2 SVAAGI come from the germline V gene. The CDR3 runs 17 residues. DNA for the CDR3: TGTGCCAGCAGTTACGATGGGCAGGGCTATAGCAATCAGCCCCAGCATTTT. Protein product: CASSYDGQGYSNQPQHF.

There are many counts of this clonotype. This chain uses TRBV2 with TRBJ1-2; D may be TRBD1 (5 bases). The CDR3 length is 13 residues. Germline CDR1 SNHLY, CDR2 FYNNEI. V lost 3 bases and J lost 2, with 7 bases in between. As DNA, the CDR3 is TGTGCCAGCAGTGATGGGGGGAACTATGGCTACACCTTC. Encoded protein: CASSDGGNYGYTF.

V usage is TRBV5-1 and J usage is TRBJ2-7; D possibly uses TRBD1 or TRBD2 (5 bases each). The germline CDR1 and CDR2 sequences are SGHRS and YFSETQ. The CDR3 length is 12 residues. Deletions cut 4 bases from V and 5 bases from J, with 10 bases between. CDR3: CASSQRGDEQYF. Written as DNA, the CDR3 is TGCGCCAGCAGCCAGAGGGGAGACGAGCAGTACTTC.

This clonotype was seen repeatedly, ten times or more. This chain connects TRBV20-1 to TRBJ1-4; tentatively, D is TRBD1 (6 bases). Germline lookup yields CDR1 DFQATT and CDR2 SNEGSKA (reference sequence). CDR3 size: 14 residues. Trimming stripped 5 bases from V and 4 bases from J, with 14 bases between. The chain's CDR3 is CSAQPGQNNEKLFF. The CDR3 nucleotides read TGCAGTGCTCAGCCCGGACAGAATAATGAAAAACTGTTTTTT.

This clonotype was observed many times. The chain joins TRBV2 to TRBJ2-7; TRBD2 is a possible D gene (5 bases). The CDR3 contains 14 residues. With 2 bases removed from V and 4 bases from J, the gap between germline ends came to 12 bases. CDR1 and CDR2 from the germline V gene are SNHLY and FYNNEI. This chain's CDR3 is CASSEQAAAYEQYF. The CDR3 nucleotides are TGTGCCAGCAGTGAACAAGCGGCTGCTTACGAGCAGTACTTC.